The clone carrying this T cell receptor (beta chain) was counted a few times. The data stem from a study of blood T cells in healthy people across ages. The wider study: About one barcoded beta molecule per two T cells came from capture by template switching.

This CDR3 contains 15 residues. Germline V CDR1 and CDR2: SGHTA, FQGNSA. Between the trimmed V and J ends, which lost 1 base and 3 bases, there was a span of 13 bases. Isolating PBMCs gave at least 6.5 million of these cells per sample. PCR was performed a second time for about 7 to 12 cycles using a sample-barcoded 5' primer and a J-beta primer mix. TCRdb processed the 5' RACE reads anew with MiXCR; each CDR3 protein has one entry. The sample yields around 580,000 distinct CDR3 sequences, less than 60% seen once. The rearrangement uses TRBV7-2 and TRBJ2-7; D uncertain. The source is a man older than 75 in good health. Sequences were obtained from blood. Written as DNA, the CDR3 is TGTGCCAGCAGCTTAGGGTTACAAATACACTACGAGCAGTACTTC. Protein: CASSLGLQIHYEQYF.